Shown below are 27 T cell receptor beta chains from a single sample sequenced in a study of lymphopenia after photon versus proton radiotherapy. Clones were sequenced by immunoSEQ multiplex PCR, and TCRdb holds only the in-frame ones, with some missing. The sample records tens of thousands of clones, 85% being singletons. Sequencing used peripheral blood, obtained from a patient treated with photon-based radiotherapy. The source is a man aged 40-49 years with gastric cancer.

In this sample, this clone turned up a few times. Other DNA sequences of this sample code for an identical CDR3. The V call is TRBV6-5, the J call TRBJ2-2, with 9 bases identical to TRBD1. The ends lost 5 bases at V and 2 bases at J; junction bases unmatched: 3. This CDR3 contains 15 residues. The germline V gene encodes CDR1 MNHEY and CDR2 SVGAGI. The CDR3 region is CASSRDRANTGELFF. DNA for the CDR3: TGTGCCAGCAGTAGGGACAGGGCCAACACCGGGGAGCTGTTTTTT.

This chain uses TRBV9 with TRBJ1-6; TRBD1 agrees at 7 bases. This CDR3 comprises 17 residues. V trimming: 4 bases; J trimming: 5 bases; junction bases outside the gene matches: 12. Looked up from germline, CDR1 is SGDLS and CDR2 is YYNGEE. This chain's CDR3 is CASSSTRGQMDNSPLHF. CDR3 in DNA: TGTGCCAGCAGCTCGACGAGGGGACAGATGGATAATTCACCCCTCCACTTT.

The chain combines TRBV5-4 with TRBJ1-1; 7 bases fit TRBD1. CDR1 SGHNT and CDR2 YYREEE come from the germline V gene (reference sequence). The length of the CDR3 is 16 residues. The junction had 11 bases not matched to a gene; V was cut back by 4 bases and J by 2 bases. CDR3 amino acids: CASSQAPNRGNTEAFF. The CDR3 nucleotides read TGTGCCAGCAGCCAAGCTCCTAACAGGGGAAACACTGAAGCTTTCTTT.

This clone was counted a single time. The gene calls are TRBV7-8 and TRBJ2-7; TRBD1 matches at 7 bases. This CDR3 is built from 15 residues. The V segment lost 0 bases and the J segment 4 bases; nucleotides outside the gene matches: 6. The germline CDR1 and CDR2 sequences are SGHVS and FQNEAQ. CDR3 loop: CASSLAYGTVYEQYF. The CDR3 region has the DNA TGTGCCAGCAGCTTAGCCTATGGGACAGTTTACGAGCAGTACTTC.

The chain uses TRBV7-3 and TRBJ1-1, with no clear D. Trimming took off 3 bases at V and 5 bases at J, with 13 bases between the two ends. The CDR3 runs to 14 residues. CDR1 and CDR2 from the germline V gene are SGHTA and FQGTGA. In DNA, the CDR3 is TGTGCCAGCAGCTTTCTCAACCCGTTGACTGAAGCTTTCTTT. Translated: CASSFLNPLTEAFF.

The genes are TRBV6-1 and TRBJ2-7, with 7 bases that match TRBD2. With V trimmed by 6 bases and J by 5 bases, 10 bases remained unmatched. The germline CDR1 and CDR2 sequences are MNHNS and SASEGT. This CDR3 is 14 amino acids long. CDR3 in amino acids: CASSVRGVWDEQYF. Here the CDR3 DNA reads TGTGCCAGCAGCGTCCGGGGGGTATGGGACGAGCAGTACTTC.

The chain employs TRBV18 and TRBJ1-1; D call uncertain. In germline, CDR1 is KGHSH, CDR2 LQKENI. The CDR3 sequence is 12 residues long. The ends were cut back, 0 bases at V and 2 bases at J, with 1 base in the middle. CDR3 loop: CASSPPNTEAFF. The CDR3 DNA reads as TGTGCCAGCTCACCACCCAACACTGAAGCTTTCTTT.

The chain carries TRBV7-9 and TRBJ2-3; possibly TRBD2 for D (7 bases). With 3 bases removed from V and 5 bases from J, the gap between germline ends came to 12 bases. CDR1 SEHNR and CDR2 FQNEAQ come from the germline V gene (reference sequence). This CDR3 has 14 residues. The CDR3 loop reads CASSFGGAEDTQYF. As DNA, the CDR3 is TGTGCCAGCAGCTTTGGGGGGGCAGAAGATACGCAGTATTTT.

The chain recombines TRBV6-6 with TRBJ1-5; D gene uncertain. The CDR3 has 13 amino acids. CDR1 is MNHNY, CDR2 SVGAGI, per germline (reference sequence). Trimming pared 6 bases from V and 4 bases from J, leaving 10 bases between. For the CDR3, the DNA is TGTGCCAGCAGCTTCGAATGGAATCAGCCCCAGCATTTT. Its translation: CASSFEWNQPQHF.

V usage is TRBV14 and J usage is TRBJ1-2; D gene uncertain. V was cut by 4 bases and J by 0 bases, with 6 bases left in between. Germline assignment: CDR1 SGHDN and CDR2 FVKESK. The CDR3 spans 13 residues. The CDR3 here is CASSLLTNYGYTF. The CDR3 DNA reads as TGTGCCAGCAGCCTCTTAACTAACTATGGCTACACCTTC.

The chain recombines TRBV4-1 with TRBJ2-1; weak D call: TRBD1 (6 bases). The CDR3 contains 17 residues. V was shortened by 0 bases and J by 9 bases, with 21 bases between the two germline ends. The germline V gene encodes CDR1 MGHRA and CDR2 YSYEKL. The chain's CDR3 is CASSQDRGTQNRPEQFF. The CDR3 coding sequence is TGCGCCAGCAGCCAAGATCGAGGGACACAAAATCGTCCTGAGCAGTTCTTC.

This clone was counted once. The gene calls are TRBV10-3 and TRBJ1-1, with a weak D call TRBD1 (6 bases). Trimming cost V 4 bases and J 4 bases, with 13 bases left between them. The CDR3 length is 14 residues. CDR1 is ENHRY, CDR2 SYGVKD, per germline. CDR3 protein: CAISGTGAGTEAFF. For the CDR3, the DNA is TGTGCCATCAGTGGGACGGGGGCCGGCACTGAAGCTTTCTTT.

The rearrangement joins TRBV27 to TRBJ1-1, with D maybe TRBD1 (6 bases). Germline CDR1 and CDR2: MNHEY and SMNVEV (reference sequence). The CDR3 spans 13 residues. V lost 6 bases to trimming and J lost 4 bases, with 12 bases between them. CDR3 DNA: TGTGCCAGCAGGAGTCAGGGGTTCACTGAAGCTTTCTTT. Amino acid sequence: CASRSQGFTEAFF.

The rearrangement uses TRBV30 and TRBJ1-1; D is undetermined. The CDR3 extends over 13 amino acids. CDR1 is GTSNPN and CDR2 is SVGIG in the germline V gene (reference sequence). V lost 5 bases and J lost 8, with 18 bases in between. The DNA of the CDR3 is TGTGCCTGGGGAATCTCACGGGAAGGGGAAGCTTTCTTT. Encoded protein: CAWGISREGEAFF.

This clone was detected only once. The genes are TRBV10-3 and TRBJ1-3, with TRBD1 matching over 9 bases. The germline CDR1 and CDR2 sequences are ENHRY and SYGVKD. Trimming took 4 bases from V and 4 from J; bases not matched to a gene: 5. This CDR3 is 15 amino acids long. CDR3 DNA: TGTGCCATCAGTGGGGCCGGGACAGGGGGAAACACCATATATTTT. It yields the protein CAISGAGTGGNTIYF.

The J gene is TRBJ1-3, the V gene TRBV11-2; D not certain. In germline, CDR1 is SGHAT, CDR2 FQNNGV. The CDR3 sequence is 14 residues long. Trimming took 1 base from V and 2 from J, leaving 6 bases between them. For the CDR3, the DNA is TGTGCCAGCAGCTTAGGGCCCACTGGAAACACCATATATTTT. Translating it yields CASSLGPTGNTIYF.

The chain links TRBV10-3 to TRBJ2-1, with a tentative D call TRBD2 (6 bases). With 8 bases removed from V and 6 bases from J, the gap between germline ends came to 17 bases. The germline V gene has CDR1 ENHRY and CDR2 SYGVKD. The CDR3 extends over 14 amino acids. The chain's CDR3 is CAISDRGGGNEQFF. The DNA of the CDR3 is TGTGCCATCTCTGATCGGGGAGGCGGCAATGAGCAGTTCTTC.

The chain is built from TRBV2 and TRBJ2-5; 7 bases map to TRBD2. Per the germline V gene, CDR1 is SNHLY and CDR2 is FYNNEI. V shed 0 bases and J 4 bases; nucleotides not matched to a gene: 11. The CDR3 loop spans 17 amino acids. The CDR3 region has the DNA TGTGCCAGCAGTGAAGCGGGCCCGGCGGGCGGGAGAGAGACCCAGTACTTC. Amino acids: CASSEAGPAGGRETQYF.

CDR3: CASSPQRGGETQYF. The CDR3 DNA is TGTGCCAGCAGTCCCCAGCGGGGAGGAGAGACCCAGTACTTC. The chain links TRBV27 to TRBJ2-5; 7 nucleotides align to TRBD2. V lost 5 bases to trimming and J lost 4 bases; unmatched junction nucleotides: 7. The V gene's germline CDR1 is MNHEY and CDR2 SMNVEV (reference sequence). The CDR3 has 14 amino acids.

The gene calls are TRBV2 and TRBJ2-5, with 7 bases matching TRBD1. Looked up from germline, CDR1 is SNHLY and CDR2 is FYNNEI. J gave up 4 bases and V 8 bases, and 10 bases lay outside the gene matches. This CDR3 has 14 residues. As DNA, the CDR3 is TGTGCCAGCGGGGGAGACAGGGCAGGAGAGACCCAGTACTTC. It specifies CASGGDRAGETQYF.

The chain employs TRBV5-1 and TRBJ1-1, with D possibly matching TRBD1 (6 bases). CDR3 length: 15 residues. Germline V gene lookup returns CDR1 SGHRS and CDR2 YFSETQ. V lost 4 bases to trimming and J lost 5 bases, with 18 bases between them. CDR3 sequence reads: CASSPGGGLDTEAFF. The CDR3, as DNA: TGCGCCAGCAGCCCAGGCGGGGGGCTGGATACTGAAGCTTTCTTT.

This clone was seen a single time. Its ends do not fully match the called genes, so a read error is possible. The sample contains more than one DNA sequence encoding this CDR3. The CDR3 DNA is TGTGCCAGCAGCGAAGCCACGGCGGGAAACTATGGCTACACCTTC. This translates into CASSEATAGNYGYTF. V usage is TRBV6-1 and J usage is TRBJ1-2; D call uncertain. The CDR3 consists of 15 residues. The germline CDR1 and CDR2 sequences are MNHNS and SASEGT.

The chain uses TRBV19 and TRBJ2-7, with 8 bases matching TRBD1. CDR1 and CDR2 from the germline V gene are LNHDA and SQIVND (reference sequence). V was pared by 5 bases and J by 6 bases, with 6 bases of the junction left unmatched. The CDR3 is made up of 13 amino acids. The CDR3 region is CASSSTGQAEQYF. The CDR3 nucleotides are TGTGCCAGTAGTTCCACGGGACAGGCCGAGCAGTACTTC.

The V gene is TRBV5-4, the J gene TRBJ2-3, with D uncertain. Trimming left V 4 bases short and J 3 bases short, with 15 bases between. The germline V gene encodes CDR1 SGHNT and CDR2 YYREEE (reference sequence). This CDR3 is 15 amino acids long. CDR3 bases: TGTGCCAGCAGCCTGTCTATTTTTGAGACAGATACGCAGTATTTT. This encodes CASSLSIFETDTQYF.

V usage is TRBV15 and J usage is TRBJ1-4; D not certain. This CDR3 is 16 amino acids long. Trimming shortened V by 0 bases and J by 5 bases, and 13 bases separated the two germline ends. Germline assignment: CDR1 LNHNV and CDR2 YYDKDF (reference sequence). The CDR3 here is CATSRDARTGNEKLFF. CDR3 bases: TGTGCCACCAGCAGAGATGCGAGGACGGGGAATGAAAAACTGTTTTTT.

The chain employs TRBV7-2 and TRBJ1-4, with 10 positions matching TRBD1. Germline CDR1 is SGHTA and CDR2 is FQGNSA. The CDR3 has 15 residues. The trim removed 4 bases at V and 4 bases at J, leaving 3 bases unmatched. The CDR3 nucleotides read TGTGCCAGCAGCTGGGGACAGGGGAATAATGAAAAACTGTTTTTT. Translating gives CASSWGQGNNEKLFF.

The chain couples TRBV18 to TRBJ2-5, with D possibly being TRBD1 (5 bases). CDR1 KGHSH and CDR2 LQKENI come from the germline V gene. The CDR3 runs to 13 residues. V gave up 2 bases and J gave up 5 bases, with 9 bases separating them. CDR3 sequence reads: CASSPNPGETQYF. The CDR3 DNA follows: TGTGCCAGCTCACCAAATCCAGGGGAGACCCAGTACTTC.